This T cell receptor beta chain appears in the sequencing data of a study of regulatory T cells in long-lasting Graves disease. Stated time point: persistent/refractory GD, antithyroid drugs over 5 years with positive TRAb. Generation of the TCR library employed RNA extracted from PBMCs. Construction of the TCR beta libraries employed iRepertoire HTBI primers in conjunction with Arm-PCR of CDR3 regions. Via MiXCR, TCRdb re-called the multiplex PCR reads, giving one row per CDR3 protein. The sample records more than 300,000 distinct CDR3 sequences, around 20% being singletons. With 1 base removed from V and 11 bases from J, the gap between germline ends came to 11 bases. Germline CDR1 reads LGHDT; CDR2 reads YNNKEL (reference sequence). This CDR3 spans 12 amino acids. In its sample, this clonotype was seen many times.

The chain uses TRBV3-1 and TRBJ1-1; D unclear. This receptor was identified in a female donor with Graves disease. The sample in question was peripheral blood mononuclear cells (PBMCs), obtained when the disease was refractory, from a patient treated with antithyroid drugs. For the CDR3, the DNA is TGTGCCAGCAGCCAAGGGGCCTCGGGGGCTTTCTTT. It codes for CASSQGASGAFF. Supplemented by reference TRBV3-1 and TRBJ1-1, the full variable domain reads DTAVSQTPKYLVTQMGNDKSIKCEQNLGHDTMYWYKQDSKKFLKIMFSYNNKELIINETVPNRFSPKSPDKAHLNLHINSLELGDSAVYFCASSQGASGAFFGQGTRLTVV.